A single sample gave rise to the 15 T cell receptor beta chains below, sequenced in a study of T cells in narcolepsy (dated by TCRdb to 2016 to 2018). Libraries were built with the immunoSEQ multiplex PCR assay. TCRdb re-hosts the immuneACCESS table, in-frame sequences only. Its copies lack some clones; in the studies checked, an unresolved V gene accounts for under half of them, and the cause for the rest is not known. Counted in this sample were around 22,000 clones; approximately 80% of them appeared once. The top ten clones comprise 4% to 5% of the sample. Material: memory (CD45RA-) CD4+ T cells from blood. The cell subset or site tag for this specimen amounts to: memory T cells sorted ex vivo from peripheral blood. These receptors were collected from a human donor in good health.

The genes are TRBV6-6 and TRBJ1-6; no clear D. CDR3 size: 14 residues. Germline V gene data show CDR1 as MNHNY and CDR2 as SVGAGI (reference sequence). V was trimmed by 2 bases and J by 3 bases, leaving 5 bases between them. The CDR3 loop is CASSYGDYNSPLHF. CDR3 nucleotides: TGTGCCAGCAGTTACGGAGACTATAATTCACCCCTCCACTTT.

The chain uses TRBV7-3 and TRBJ2-2; D ambiguous. Trimming removed 0 bases at V and 9 bases at J, with 11 bases between. Germline CDR1 is SGHTA and CDR2 is FQGTGA. This CDR3 is 14 amino acids long. CDR3 protein: CASSLTHAARELFF. CDR3 DNA: TGTGCCAGCAGCTTAACCCATGCGGCCAGGGAGCTGTTTTTT. Drawing the rest from reference TRBV7-3 and TRBJ2-2, the complete variable domain is GAGVSQTPSNKVTEKGKYVELRCDPISGHTALYWYRQSLGQGPEFLIYFQGTGAADDSGLPNDRFFAVRPEGSVSTLKIQRTERGDSAVYLCASSLTHAARELFFGEGSRLTVL.

V usage is TRBV5-1 and J usage is TRBJ1-2; TRBD1 aligns across 11 bases. Germline trimming cut 4 bases from V and 7 bases from J; bases unmatched to any gene: 6. The CDR3 length is 14 residues. CDR1 SGHRS and CDR2 YFSETQ come from the germline V gene. Here the CDR3 reads CASSLGQGVRGYTF. The CDR3, as DNA: TGCGCCAGCAGCCTGGGACAGGGGGTACGTGGCTACACCTTC.

The V and J genes are TRBV6-1 and TRBJ1-5; a weak D match, TRBD1 (5 bases). CDR1 is MNHNS, CDR2 SASEGT, per germline. V was shortened by 6 bases and J by 6 bases, with 18 bases between the two germline ends. The CDR3 covers 15 residues. This chain's CDR3 is CASRLSGGRGQPQHF. The CDR3 nucleotides read TGTGCCAGCAGACTCTCGGGGGGGAGAGGTCAGCCCCAGCATTTT.

This clone appeared a few times. V usage is TRBV2 and J usage is TRBJ1-1; D gene ambiguous. Trimming cost V 7 bases and J 1 base, with 10 bases left between them. This CDR3 comprises 13 residues. In germline, CDR1 is SNHLY, CDR2 FYNNEI. Here the CDR3 DNA reads TGTGCCAGCAAAAATGACGAGAACACTGAAGCTTTCTTT. Encoded protein: CASKNDENTEAFF.

The rearrangement uses TRBV18 and TRBJ2-1; no definite D call. V dropped 0 bases and J dropped 8 bases, with 8 bases sitting between them. The CDR3 covers 13 residues. Germline CDR1 reads KGHSH; CDR2 reads LQKENI. In nucleotides, the CDR3 is TGTGCCAGCTCACCACCGCTGGGCTATGAGCAGTTCTTC. Protein product: CASSPPLGYEQFF.

Regarding this clone: Other DNA variants within this sample encode the same CDR3. V is TRBV6-1 and J is TRBJ1-4, with TRBD1 matching 7 bases. After removal of 3 bases from V and 4 bases from J, the junction contained 2 bases not matched to a gene. Germline V CDR1 and CDR2: MNHNS, SASEGT. The CDR3 has 14 amino acids. CDR3 nucleotide sequence: TGTGCCAGCAGTGACCGACAGGGTAATGAAAAACTGTTTTTT. It encodes CASSDRQGNEKLFF.

Regarding this clone: Sequence at one end of the junction differs from germline and may be a read error. The chain combines TRBV10-3 with TRBJ2-3; unclear D gene. This CDR3 contains 12 residues. Germline V gene data show CDR1 as ENHRY and CDR2 as SYGVKD. CDR3 bases: TGTGCCGTCAGTTCCGGCACAGATACGCAGTATTTT. This sequence encodes CAVSSGTDTQYF.

The V and J genes are TRBV9 and TRBJ2-3, with a weak D call TRBD1 (7 bases). Germline V gene lookup returns CDR1 SGDLS and CDR2 YYNGEE. V shed 4 bases and J shed 1 base, with 16 bases lying between them. The CDR3 length is 16 residues. CDR3 nucleotide sequence: TGTGCCAGCAGCTCAGGAGGGGGCGCGGGCACAGATACGCAGTATTTT. Translating it yields CASSSGGGAGTDTQYF.

V usage is TRBV11-3 and J usage is TRBJ2-1; 10 nucleotides line up with TRBD2. After removal of 5 bases from V and 13 bases from J, the junction contained 8 bases not matched to a gene. This CDR3 has 13 amino acids. Germline V lookup: CDR1 SGHNT, CDR2 YENEEA. CDR3 sequence: CASSRSGGAYQFF. CDR3 in DNA: TGTGCCAGCAGCCGCAGCGGGGGGGCCTATCAGTTCTTC.

This sequence joins TRBV18 and TRBJ2-3; 10 bases match TRBD2. CDR1 is KGHSH and CDR2 is LQKENI in the germline V gene. V was pared by 2 bases and J by 4 bases, with 6 bases of the junction left unmatched. The CDR3 has 16 amino acids. The CDR3 bases are TGTGCCAGCTCACCATCTAGCGGGGGAGGGGCAGATACGCAGTATTTT. Amino acids: CASSPSSGGGADTQYF.

The chain employs TRBV7-8 and TRBJ1-2; 7 nucleotides match TRBD1. Trimming at V came to 1 base and at J to 3 bases, leaving 5 bases not matched to a gene. CDR1 and CDR2 from the germline V gene are SGHVS and FQNEAQ. The CDR3 is made up of 15 amino acids. Here the CDR3 DNA reads TGTGCCAGCAGCTTAGAAGGGGGCAAAGACTATGGCTACACCTTC. Its translation is CASSLEGGKDYGYTF.

The genes are TRBV11-3 and TRBJ2-5; D not resolved. Germline CDR1 and CDR2: SGHNT and YENEEA. The CDR3 totals 14 residues. V dropped 6 bases and J dropped 1 base, with 12 bases sitting between them. DNA for the CDR3: TGTGCCAGCAGTTCCACGGGTCTCCAAGAGACCCAGTACTTC. Protein sequence: CASSSTGLQETQYF.

The chain recombines TRBV6-5 with TRBJ2-7, with D possibly TRBD2 on 7 matching bases. CDR1 is MNHEY, CDR2 SVGAGI, per germline. The CDR3 spans 15 residues. V gave up 0 bases and J gave up 2 bases, with 11 bases separating them. Written as DNA, the CDR3 is TGTGCCAGCAGTTACTCGGCGGGGGCGACCTACGAGCAGTACTTC. Residues: CASSYSAGATYEQYF.

The chain uses TRBV5-1 and TRBJ2-2; the match to TRBD2 covers 15 bases. The CDR3 covers 17 residues. Germline CDR1 reads SGHRS; CDR2 reads YFSETQ. The trim removed 4 bases at V and 5 bases at J, leaving 6 bases unmatched. The CDR3 protein is CASSLGTSGGTTGELFF. CDR3 nucleotides: TGCGCCAGCAGCCTGGGGACTAGCGGGGGGACTACCGGGGAGCTGTTTTTT.